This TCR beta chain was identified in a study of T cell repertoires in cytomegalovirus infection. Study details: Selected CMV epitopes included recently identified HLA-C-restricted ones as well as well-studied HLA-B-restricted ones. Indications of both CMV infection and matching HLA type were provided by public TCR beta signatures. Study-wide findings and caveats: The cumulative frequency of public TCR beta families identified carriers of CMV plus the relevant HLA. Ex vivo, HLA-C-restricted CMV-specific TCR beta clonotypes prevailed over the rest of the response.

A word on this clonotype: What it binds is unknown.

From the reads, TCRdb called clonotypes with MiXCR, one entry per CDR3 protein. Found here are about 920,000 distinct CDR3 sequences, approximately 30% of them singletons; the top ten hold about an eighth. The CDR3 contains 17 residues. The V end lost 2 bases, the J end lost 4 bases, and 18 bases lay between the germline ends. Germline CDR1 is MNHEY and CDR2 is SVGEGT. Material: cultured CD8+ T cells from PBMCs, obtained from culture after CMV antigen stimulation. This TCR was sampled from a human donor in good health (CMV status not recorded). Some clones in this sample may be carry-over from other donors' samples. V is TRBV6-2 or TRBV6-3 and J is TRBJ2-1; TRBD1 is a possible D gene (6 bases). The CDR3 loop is CASSYRETGQMYNEQFF. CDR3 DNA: TGTGCCAGCAGTTACCGGGAAACCGGACAGATGTACAATGAGCAGTTCTTC.